This TCR beta chain derives from a study of blood T cell repertoires in COVID-19. Sequencing was performed with immunoSEQ multiplex PCR; in TCRdb, only in-frame clones are kept and a portion is missing. The sample has more than 250,000 clones; about 90% are singletons. CDR1 and CDR2 (germline): MDHEN, SYDVKM. V lost 6 bases, J lost 0 bases, and 4 bases stayed unmatched. The CDR3 is 14 residues long. The clonotype was recovered from a woman between 25 and 40 years old who had recovered from COVID-19. This sequence joins TRBV28 and TRBJ2-7; TRBD1 agrees at 8 bases. The specimen was peripheral blood. The CDR3 DNA is TGTGCCAGCAGGTCGACAGGGGCCTCCTACGAGCAGTACTTC. The encoded protein is CASRSTGASYEQYF.